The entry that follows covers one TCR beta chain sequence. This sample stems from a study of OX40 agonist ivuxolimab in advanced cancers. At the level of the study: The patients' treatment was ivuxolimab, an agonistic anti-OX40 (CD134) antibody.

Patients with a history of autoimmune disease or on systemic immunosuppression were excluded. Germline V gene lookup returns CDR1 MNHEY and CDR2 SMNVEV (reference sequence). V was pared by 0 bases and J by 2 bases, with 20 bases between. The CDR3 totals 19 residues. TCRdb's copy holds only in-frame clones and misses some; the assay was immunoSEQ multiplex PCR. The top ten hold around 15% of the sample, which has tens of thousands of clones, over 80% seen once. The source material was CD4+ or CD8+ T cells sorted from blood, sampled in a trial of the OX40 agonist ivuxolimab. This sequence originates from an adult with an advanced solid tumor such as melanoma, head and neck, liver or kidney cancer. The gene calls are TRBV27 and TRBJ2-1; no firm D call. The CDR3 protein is CASSLSGTWGGSAYNEQFF. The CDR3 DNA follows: TGTGCCAGCAGTTTATCGGGAACCTGGGGTGGGTCAGCCTACAATGAGCAGTTCTTC.